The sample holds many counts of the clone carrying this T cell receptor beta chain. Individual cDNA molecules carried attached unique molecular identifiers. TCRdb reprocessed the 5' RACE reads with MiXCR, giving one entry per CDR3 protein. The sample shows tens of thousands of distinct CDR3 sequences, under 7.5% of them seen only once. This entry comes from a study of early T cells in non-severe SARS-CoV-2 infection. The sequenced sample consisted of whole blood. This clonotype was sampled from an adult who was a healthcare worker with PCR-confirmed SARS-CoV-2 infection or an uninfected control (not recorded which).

The CDR3 nucleotides are TGTGCCAGCAGTTACCCCGCAGTAACAGGGGTTGGCTACACCTTC. Translating it yields CASSYPAVTGVGYTF. V gene TRBV6-6 combines with J gene TRBJ1-2, with 7 bases matching TRBD1. Germline V gene sequence: CDR1 MNHNY, CDR2 SVGAGI (reference sequence). V trimming: 2 bases; J trimming: 7 bases; junction bases outside the gene matches: 10. The length of the CDR3 is 15 residues.